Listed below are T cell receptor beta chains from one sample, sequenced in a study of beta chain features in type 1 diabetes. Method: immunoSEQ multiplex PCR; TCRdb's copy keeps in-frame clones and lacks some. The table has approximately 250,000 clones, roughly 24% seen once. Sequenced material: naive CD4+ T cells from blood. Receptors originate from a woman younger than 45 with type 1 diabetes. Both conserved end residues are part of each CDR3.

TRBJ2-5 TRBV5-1 CASSPALGGRGETQYF
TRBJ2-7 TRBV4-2 CASSQEAEEYEQYF
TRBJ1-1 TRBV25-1 CASSESTRMNTEAFF
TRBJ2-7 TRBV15 CATSGPPVRETYEQYF
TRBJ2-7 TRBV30 CACGLGRDYEQYF
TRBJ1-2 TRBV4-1 CASSQAGKRTGYGHGYTF
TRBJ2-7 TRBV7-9 CASSLQGTIPYEQYF
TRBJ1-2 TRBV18 CASSQTGVDGYTF
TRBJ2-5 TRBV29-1 CSVGGSERETQYF
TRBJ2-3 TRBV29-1 CSVEDLDRGTDTQYF
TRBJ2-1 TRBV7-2 CASSPSGLAGAYNEQFF
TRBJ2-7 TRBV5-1 CASSINRPLSSYEQYF
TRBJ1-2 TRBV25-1 CASASGQGDYGYTF
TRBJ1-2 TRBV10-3 CAISDAGRHGYTF
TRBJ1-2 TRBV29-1 CSVWTGVGYTF
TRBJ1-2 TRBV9 CASSVVVRQDPYGYTF
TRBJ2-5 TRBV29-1 CSVRTGILETQYF
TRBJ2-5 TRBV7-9 CASSWTDQETQYF
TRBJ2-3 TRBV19 CASSTDWTGRGQYF
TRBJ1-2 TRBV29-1 CSVTQGRYGYTF
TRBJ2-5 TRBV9 CASSVDNSGGETQYF
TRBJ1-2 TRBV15 CATSRGSSGGVYGYTF
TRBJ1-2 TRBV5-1 CASSGTVYGYTF